This TCR beta chain is from a study of human T cells and chemical hapten exposure. Findings and caveats of the study: PT1 expanded TCR numbers tracked positively with patch test score.

The germline V gene has CDR1 LGHDT and CDR2 YNNKEL (reference sequence). This CDR3 is 13 amino acids long. The germline V and J ends were trimmed by 1 base and 6 bases, with 7 bases remaining between them. TCRdb reanalysed the RACE reads using MiXCR and keeps one entry per CDR3 protein. The sample contains roughly 190,000 distinct CDR3 sequences, about 20% of which appear only once. Time point reported: patch test 1, 2 weeks after DPC sensitization. The treatment here: therapeutic diphenylcyclopropenone sensitization with weekly scalp DPC. For this clonotype: The antigen is not known.

The genes are TRBV3-1 and TRBJ2-1; D not resolved. This clonotype originated in a woman aged 50 to 65 with alopecia areata. Some clones in this sample may be carry-over from other donors' samples. The material was whole blood, obtained in connection with sensitization to the hapten diphenylcyclopropenone (DPC). This chain's CDR3 is CASSQASLNEQFF. Written as DNA, the CDR3 is TGTGCCAGCAGCCAAGCCAGTCTCAATGAGCAGTTCTTC.